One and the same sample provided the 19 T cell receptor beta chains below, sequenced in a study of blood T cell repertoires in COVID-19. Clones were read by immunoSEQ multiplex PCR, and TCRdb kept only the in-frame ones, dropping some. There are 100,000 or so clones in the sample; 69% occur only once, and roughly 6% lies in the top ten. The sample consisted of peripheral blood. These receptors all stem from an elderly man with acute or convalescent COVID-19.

The CDR3 region is CASSEPQLNTQYF. The CDR3 nucleotides are TGCGCCAGCAGCGAACCACAATTGAATACGCAGTATTTT. The chain joins TRBV10-2 to TRBJ2-3; D not certain. Looked up from germline, CDR1 is WSHSY and CDR2 is SAAADI. Trimming stripped 6 bases from V and 7 bases from J, with 14 bases between. The CDR3 has 13 amino acids.

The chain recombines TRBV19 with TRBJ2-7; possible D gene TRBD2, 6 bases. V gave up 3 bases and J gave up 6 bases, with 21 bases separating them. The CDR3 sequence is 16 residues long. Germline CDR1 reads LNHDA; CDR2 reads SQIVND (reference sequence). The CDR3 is CASSMGSPSATGEQYF. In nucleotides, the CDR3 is TGTGCCAGTAGTATGGGGTCCCCTAGCGCCACGGGCGAGCAGTACTTC.

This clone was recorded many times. The CDR3 reads CASSLEGSGELFF. The CDR3 bases are TGTGCCAGCAGCTTAGAGGGGTCCGGGGAGCTGTTTTTT. The gene calls are TRBV7-9 and TRBJ2-2; maybe TRBD1 (5 bases). CDR1 SEHNR and CDR2 FQNEAQ come from the germline V gene (reference sequence). The CDR3 sequence is 13 residues long. The ends were cut back, 1 base at V and 6 bases at J, with 6 bases in the middle.

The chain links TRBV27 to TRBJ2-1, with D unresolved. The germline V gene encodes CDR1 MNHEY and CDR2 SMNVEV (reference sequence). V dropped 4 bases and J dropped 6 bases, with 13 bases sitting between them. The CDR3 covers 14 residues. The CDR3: CASSYPHSVNEQFF. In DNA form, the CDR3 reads TGTGCCAGCAGTTATCCGCATTCGGTCAATGAGCAGTTCTTC.

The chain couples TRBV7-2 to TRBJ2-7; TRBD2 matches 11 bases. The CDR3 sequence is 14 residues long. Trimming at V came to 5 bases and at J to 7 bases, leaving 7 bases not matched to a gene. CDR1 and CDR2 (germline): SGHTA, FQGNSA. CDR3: CASSTIAGGGEQYF. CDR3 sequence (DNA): TGTGCCAGCAGCACAATAGCGGGAGGGGGGGAGCAGTACTTC.

The DNA of the CDR3 is TGTGCCAGCAGGGAGACAGGGTTTAACTATGGCTACACCTTC. Residues: CASRETGFNYGYTF. This chain uses TRBV6-5 with TRBJ1-2; TRBD1 aligns across 7 bases. The CDR3 totals 14 residues. Unmatched junction bases numbered 5, after V lost 6 bases and J lost 1 base. The germline V gene encodes CDR1 MNHEY and CDR2 SVGAGI.

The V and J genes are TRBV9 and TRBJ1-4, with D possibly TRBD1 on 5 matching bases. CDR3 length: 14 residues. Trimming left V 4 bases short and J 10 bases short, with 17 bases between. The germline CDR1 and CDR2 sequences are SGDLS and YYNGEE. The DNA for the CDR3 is TGTGCCAGCAGCACGGGTGGGGCTATCGGAAAACTGTTTTTT. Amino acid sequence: CASSTGGAIGKLFF.

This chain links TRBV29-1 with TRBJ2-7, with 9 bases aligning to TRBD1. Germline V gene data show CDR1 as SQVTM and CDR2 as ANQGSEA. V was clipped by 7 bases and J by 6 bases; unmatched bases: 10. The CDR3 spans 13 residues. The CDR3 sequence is CSAARDREGEQYF. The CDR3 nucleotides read TGCAGCGCCGCCCGGGACAGGGAGGGCGAGCAGTACTTC.

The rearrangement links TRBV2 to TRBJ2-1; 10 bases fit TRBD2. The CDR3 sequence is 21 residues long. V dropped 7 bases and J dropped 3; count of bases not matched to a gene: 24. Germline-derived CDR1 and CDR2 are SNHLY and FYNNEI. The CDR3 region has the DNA TGTGCCAGCAAGCCAGACAGGGCCCTGTTCTTCTCTAGCGGGAGCTACAATGAGCAGTTCTTC. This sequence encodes CASKPDRALFFSSGSYNEQFF.

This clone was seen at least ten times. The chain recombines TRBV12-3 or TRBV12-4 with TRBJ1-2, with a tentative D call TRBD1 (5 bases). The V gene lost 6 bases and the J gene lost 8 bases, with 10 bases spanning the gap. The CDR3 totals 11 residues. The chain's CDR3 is CASSDYRGYTF. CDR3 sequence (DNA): TGTGCCAGCAGCGATTACAGGGGCTACACCTTC.

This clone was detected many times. Written as DNA, the CDR3 is TGTGCCAGCAGCCCACGTCACGGTCCCTTGAACACTGAAGCTTTCTTT. Its translation is CASSPRHGPLNTEAFF. The chain employs TRBV11-2 and TRBJ1-1; the D is unclear. This CDR3 region has 16 residues. V gave up 5 bases and J gave up 0 bases, with 16 bases separating them. Per the germline V gene, CDR1 is SGHAT and CDR2 is FQNNGV.

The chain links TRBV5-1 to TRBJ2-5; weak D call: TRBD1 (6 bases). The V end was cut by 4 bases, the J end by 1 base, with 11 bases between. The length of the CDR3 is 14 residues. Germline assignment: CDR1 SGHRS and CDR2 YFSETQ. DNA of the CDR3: TGCGCCAGCAGCGTGGCAGGGGCCCAAGAGACCCAGTACTTC. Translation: CASSVAGAQETQYF.

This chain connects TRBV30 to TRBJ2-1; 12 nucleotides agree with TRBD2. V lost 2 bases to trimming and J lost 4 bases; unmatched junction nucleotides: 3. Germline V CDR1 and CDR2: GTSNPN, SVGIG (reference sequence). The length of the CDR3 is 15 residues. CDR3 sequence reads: CAWSRGLAGYNEQFF. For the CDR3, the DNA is TGTGCCTGGAGTAGAGGACTAGCGGGGTACAATGAGCAGTTCTTC. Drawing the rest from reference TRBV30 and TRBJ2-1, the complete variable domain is SQTIHQWPATLVQPVGSPLSLECTVEGTSNPNLYWYRQAAGRGLQLLFYSVGIGQISSEVPQNLSASRPQDRQFILSSKKLLLSDSGFYLCAWSRGLAGYNEQFFGPGTRLTVL.

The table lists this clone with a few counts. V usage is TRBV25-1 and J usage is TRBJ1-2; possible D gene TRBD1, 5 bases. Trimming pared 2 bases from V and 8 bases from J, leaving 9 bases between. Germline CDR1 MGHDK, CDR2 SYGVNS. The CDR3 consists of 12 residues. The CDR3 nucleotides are TGTGCCAGCAGTGAACTCCGGGGGGGCTACACCTTC. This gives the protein CASSELRGGYTF.

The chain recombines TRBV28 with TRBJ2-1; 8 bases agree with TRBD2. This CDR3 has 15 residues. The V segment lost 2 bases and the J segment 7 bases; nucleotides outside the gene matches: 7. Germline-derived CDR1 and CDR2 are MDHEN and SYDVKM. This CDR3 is CASSLPGIAGNEQFF. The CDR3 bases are TGTGCCAGCAGTTTACCCGGAATAGCGGGGAATGAGCAGTTCTTC.

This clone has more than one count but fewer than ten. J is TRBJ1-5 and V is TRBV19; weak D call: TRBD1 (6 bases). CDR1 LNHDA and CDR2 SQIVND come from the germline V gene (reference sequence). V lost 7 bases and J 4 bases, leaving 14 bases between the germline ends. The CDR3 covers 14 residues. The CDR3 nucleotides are TGTGCCAGTAACCCGACAGGATGGAATCAGCCCCAGCATTTT. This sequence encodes CASNPTGWNQPQHF.

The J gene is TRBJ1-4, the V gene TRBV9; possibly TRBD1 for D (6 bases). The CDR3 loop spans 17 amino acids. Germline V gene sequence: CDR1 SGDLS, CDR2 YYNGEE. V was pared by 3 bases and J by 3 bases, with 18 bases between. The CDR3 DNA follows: TGTGCCAGCAGCGAGTCAGGGGCCTCCTTTGCTAATGAAAAACTGTTTTTT. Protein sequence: CASSESGASFANEKLFF.

CDR3 DNA: TGTGCCAGCAGCTTAGTGCGGGCGGGGTCCTACGAGCAGTACTTC. It codes for CASSLVRAGSYEQYF. This chain links TRBV7-9 with TRBJ2-7; possible D gene TRBD2, 6 bases. V lost 1 base and J 1 base, leaving 11 bases between the germline ends. The CDR3 covers 15 residues. Germline-derived CDR1 and CDR2 are SEHNR and FQNEAQ (reference sequence).

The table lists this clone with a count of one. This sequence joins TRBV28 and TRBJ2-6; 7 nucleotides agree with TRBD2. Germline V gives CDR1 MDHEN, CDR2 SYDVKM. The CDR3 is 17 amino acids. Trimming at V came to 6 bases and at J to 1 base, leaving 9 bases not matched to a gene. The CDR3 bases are TGTGCCAGCAGCCGACGGGGGGTAGCGTCTGGGGCCAACGTCCTGACTTTC. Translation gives CASSRRGVASGANVLTF.